The 5 T cell receptor beta chains given below trace back to one sample, sequenced in a study of CD8+ T cells in alopecia areata. Sequencing relied on a cDNA template that was reverse transcribed from extracted RNA. Sequencing was performed with immunoSEQ multiplex PCR; in TCRdb, only in-frame clones are kept and a portion is missing. The table includes roughly 250,000 clones, 65% to 70% detected once. The sequencing here drew on CD4+ T cells sorted from blood, taken at week 0. These receptors were obtained from a human donor with alopecia areata.

This clone was recorded only once. V and J are TRBV5-4 and TRBJ2-5; possible D gene TRBD2, 5 bases. CDR3 size: 11 residues. Trimming left V 2 bases short and J 7 bases short, with 6 bases between. The germline CDR1 and CDR2 sequences are SGHNT and YYREEE (reference sequence). CDR3 sequence reads: CASSFRGTQYF. The DNA for the CDR3 is TGTGCCAGCAGCTTCCGGGGGACCCAGTACTTC.

The chain has TRBV19 and TRBJ2-5; 10 nucleotides align to TRBD1. Germline CDR1 LNHDA, CDR2 SQIVND (reference sequence). The J segment lost 5 bases and the V segment lost 8 bases, leaving 2 bases of the junction unmatched. This CDR3 spans 12 amino acids. Here the CDR3 DNA reads TGTGCCAGTGGGACAGGGGAGGAGACCCAGTACTTC. It specifies CASGTGEETQYF.

The chain carries TRBV6-5 and TRBJ2-7, with D uncertain. Trimming removed 2 bases from V and 3 bases from J, with 11 bases in between. The germline V gene encodes CDR1 MNHEY and CDR2 SVGAGI. This CDR3 has 14 amino acids. DNA of the CDR3: TGTGCCAGCAGTTACACTGGGCAACGCTACGAGCAGTACTTC. Its translation: CASSYTGQRYEQYF.

This clone was seen more than once but under ten times. The V and J genes are TRBV30 and TRBJ2-1; D is ambiguous. This CDR3 is 16 amino acids long. The V end lost 0 bases, the J end lost 7 bases, and 19 bases lay between the germline ends. In germline, CDR1 is GTSNPN, CDR2 SVGIG (reference sequence). CDR3 DNA sequence: TGTGCCTGGAGTGTAAAAAGGGAATGGCTTGGGAATGAGCAGTTCTTC. It specifies CAWSVKREWLGNEQFF.

The chain joins TRBV9 to TRBJ1-2; maybe TRBD1 (5 bases). The CDR3 spans 15 residues. Germline V gene data show CDR1 as SGDLS and CDR2 as YYNGEE. V was trimmed by 0 bases and J by 3 bases, leaving 12 bases between them. The CDR3 is CASSVGFRADYGYTF. CDR3 DNA: TGTGCCAGCAGCGTAGGCTTCAGGGCCGACTATGGCTACACCTTC.